This TCR beta chain was profiled in a study of cytomegalovirus exposure and HLA in healthy donors. Study-wide background: A later analysis reported the same platform for the 90 to 150 validation repertoires and the roughly 700 first-cohort repertoires. Study-wide findings and caveats: Specificity for CMV antigens was confirmed in vitro for a few of the CMV-associated chains. First-cohort TCR clusters tended to co-occur in the 130 or so validation repertoires, a later analysis found.

The donors were members of the validation cohort, which comprised more than 90 subjects and was separate from the first cohort of roughly 700 subjects. In germline, CDR1 is MGHRA, CDR2 YSYEKL. This CDR3 has 16 residues. V was cut by 0 bases and J by 5 bases, with 14 bases left in between. Clones were read by immunoSEQ multiplex PCR, and TCRdb kept only the in-frame ones, dropping some. This repertoire shows 190,000 or so clones, 75% to 85% found once; its top ten account for about an eighth. Concerning this clone itself: Its antigen is unknown.

Sample: PBMCs. This chain connects TRBV4-1 to TRBJ2-1; D perhaps matches TRBD2 (5 bases). The receptor comes from a woman in her 30s in good health and CMV-seropositive. In DNA, the CDR3 is TGCGCCAGCAGCCAAGAGGGATTCCAGAGGGACAATGAGCAGTTCTTC. Translating gives CASSQEGFQRDNEQFF.